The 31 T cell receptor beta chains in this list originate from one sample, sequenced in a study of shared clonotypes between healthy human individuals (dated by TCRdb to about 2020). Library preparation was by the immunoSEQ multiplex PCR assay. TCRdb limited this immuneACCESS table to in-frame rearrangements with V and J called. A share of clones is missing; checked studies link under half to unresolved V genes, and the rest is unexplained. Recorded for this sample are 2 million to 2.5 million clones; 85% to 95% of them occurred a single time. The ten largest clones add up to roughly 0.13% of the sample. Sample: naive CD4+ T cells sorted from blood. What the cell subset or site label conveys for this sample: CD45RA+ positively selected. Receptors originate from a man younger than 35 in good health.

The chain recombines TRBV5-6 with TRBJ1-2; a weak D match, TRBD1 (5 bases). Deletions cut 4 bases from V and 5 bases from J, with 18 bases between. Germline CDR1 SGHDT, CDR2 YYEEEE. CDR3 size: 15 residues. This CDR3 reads CASSQLRRGRYGYTF. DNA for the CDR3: TGTGCCAGCAGCCAATTGAGGAGGGGACGGTATGGCTACACCTTC. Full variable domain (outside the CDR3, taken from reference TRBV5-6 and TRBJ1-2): DAGVTQSPTHLIKTRGQQVTLRCSPKSGHDTVSWYQQALGQGPQFIFQYYEEEERQRGNFPDRFSGHQFPNYSSELNVNALLLGDSALYLCASSQLRRGRYGYTFGSGTRLTVV.

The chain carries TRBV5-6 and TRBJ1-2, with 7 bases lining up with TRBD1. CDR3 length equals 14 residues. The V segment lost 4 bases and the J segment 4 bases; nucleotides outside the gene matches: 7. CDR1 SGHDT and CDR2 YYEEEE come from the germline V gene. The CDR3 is CASSRRGQPYGYTF. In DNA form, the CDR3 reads TGTGCCAGCAGCCGCAGGGGACAGCCCTATGGCTACACCTTC.

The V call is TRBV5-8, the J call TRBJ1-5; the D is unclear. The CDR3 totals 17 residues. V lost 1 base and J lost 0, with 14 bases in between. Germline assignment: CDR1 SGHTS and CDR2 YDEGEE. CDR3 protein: CASSLYQDVYSNQPQHF. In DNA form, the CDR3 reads TGTGCCAGCAGCTTGTACCAGGATGTATATAGCAATCAGCCCCAGCATTTT. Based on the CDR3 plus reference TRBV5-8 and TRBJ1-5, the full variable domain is EAGVTQSPTHLIKTRGQQATLRCSPISGHTSVYWYQQALGLGLQFLLWYDEGEERNRGNFPPRFSGRQFPNYSSELNVNALELEDSALYLCASSLYQDVYSNQPQHFGDGTRLSIL.

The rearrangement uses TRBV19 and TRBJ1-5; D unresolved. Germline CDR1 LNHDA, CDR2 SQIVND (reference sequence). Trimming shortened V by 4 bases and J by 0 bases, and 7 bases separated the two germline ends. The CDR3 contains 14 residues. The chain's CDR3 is CASSSSYSNQPQHF. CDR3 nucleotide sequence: TGTGCCAGTAGTAGCAGCTATAGCAATCAGCCCCAGCATTTT.

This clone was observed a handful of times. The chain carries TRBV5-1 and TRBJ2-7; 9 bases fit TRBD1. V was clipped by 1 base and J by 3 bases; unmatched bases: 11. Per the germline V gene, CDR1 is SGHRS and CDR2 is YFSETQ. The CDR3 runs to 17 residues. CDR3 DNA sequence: TGCGCCAGCAGCTTGAGGGTGGGGACAGGGATGGACTACGAGCAGTACTTC. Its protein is CASSLRVGTGMDYEQYF.

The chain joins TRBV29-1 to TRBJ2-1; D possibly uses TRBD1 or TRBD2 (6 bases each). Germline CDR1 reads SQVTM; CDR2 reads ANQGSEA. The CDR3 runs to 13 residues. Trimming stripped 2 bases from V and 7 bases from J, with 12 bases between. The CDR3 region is CSVESPGANEQFF. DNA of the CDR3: TGCAGCGTTGAATCCCCGGGGGCGAATGAGCAGTTCTTC.

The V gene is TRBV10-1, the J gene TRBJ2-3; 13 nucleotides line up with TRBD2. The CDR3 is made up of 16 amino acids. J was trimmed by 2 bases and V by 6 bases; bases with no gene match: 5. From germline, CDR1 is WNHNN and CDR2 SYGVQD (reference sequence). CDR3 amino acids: CASSPGTSGVTDTQYF. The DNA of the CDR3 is TGCGCCAGCAGCCCCGGGACTAGCGGGGTCACAGATACGCAGTATTTT.

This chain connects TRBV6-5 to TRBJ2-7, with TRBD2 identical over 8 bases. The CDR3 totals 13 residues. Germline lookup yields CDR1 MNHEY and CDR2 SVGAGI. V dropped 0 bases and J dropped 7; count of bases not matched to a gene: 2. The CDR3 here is CASSYSRLAEQYF. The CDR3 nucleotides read TGTGCCAGCAGTTACTCGAGACTAGCGGAGCAGTACTTC.

The CDR3 DNA reads as TGTGCCTGGAGTGTAGGGGGAGAGAGAATGCAAGAGACCCAGTACTTC. Protein product: CAWSVGGERMQETQYF. The chain links TRBV30 to TRBJ2-5; a weak D match, TRBD1 (6 bases). The V gene lost 0 bases and the J gene lost 2 bases, with 16 bases spanning the gap. Germline CDR1 reads GTSNPN; CDR2 reads SVGIG (reference sequence). The CDR3 spans 16 residues.

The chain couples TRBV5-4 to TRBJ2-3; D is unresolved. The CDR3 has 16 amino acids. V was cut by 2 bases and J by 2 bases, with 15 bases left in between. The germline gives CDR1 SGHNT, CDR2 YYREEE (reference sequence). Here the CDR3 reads CASSFLSHQLTDTQYF. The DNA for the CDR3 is TGTGCCAGCAGCTTTTTATCCCATCAGCTCACAGATACGCAGTATTTT.

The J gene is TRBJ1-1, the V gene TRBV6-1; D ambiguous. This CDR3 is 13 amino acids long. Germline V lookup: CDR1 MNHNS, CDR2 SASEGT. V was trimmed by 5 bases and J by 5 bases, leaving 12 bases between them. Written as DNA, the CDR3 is TGTGCCAGCAGTTTGAGAGTGGGTACTGAAGCTTTCTTT. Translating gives CASSLRVGTEAFF.

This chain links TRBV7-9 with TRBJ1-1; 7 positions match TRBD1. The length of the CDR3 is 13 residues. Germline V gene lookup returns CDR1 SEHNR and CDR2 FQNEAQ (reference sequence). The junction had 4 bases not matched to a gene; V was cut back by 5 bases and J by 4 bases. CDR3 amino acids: CASSPTGITEAFF. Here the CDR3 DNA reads TGTGCCAGCAGCCCGACAGGGATCACTGAAGCTTTCTTT.

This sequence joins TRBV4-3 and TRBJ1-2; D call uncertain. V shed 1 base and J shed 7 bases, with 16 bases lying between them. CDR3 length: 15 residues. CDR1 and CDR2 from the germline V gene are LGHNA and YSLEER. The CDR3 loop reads CASSQGRGGLSGYTF. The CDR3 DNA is TGCGCCAGCAGCCAAGGGCGGGGAGGGCTCAGTGGCTACACCTTC.

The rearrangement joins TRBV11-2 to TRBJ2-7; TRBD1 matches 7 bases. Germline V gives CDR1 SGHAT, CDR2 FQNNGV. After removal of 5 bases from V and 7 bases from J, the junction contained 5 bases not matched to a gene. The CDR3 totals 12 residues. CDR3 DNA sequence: TGTGCCAGCAGCCACTCGACAGGGGAGCAGTACTTC. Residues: CASSHSTGEQYF.

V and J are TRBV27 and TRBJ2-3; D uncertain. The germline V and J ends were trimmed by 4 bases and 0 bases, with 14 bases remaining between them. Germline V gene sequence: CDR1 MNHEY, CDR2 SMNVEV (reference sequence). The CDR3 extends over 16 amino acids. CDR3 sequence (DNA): TGTGCCAGCAGTTCCCTGGGCCAATATAGCACAGATACGCAGTATTTT. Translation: CASSSLGQYSTDTQYF.

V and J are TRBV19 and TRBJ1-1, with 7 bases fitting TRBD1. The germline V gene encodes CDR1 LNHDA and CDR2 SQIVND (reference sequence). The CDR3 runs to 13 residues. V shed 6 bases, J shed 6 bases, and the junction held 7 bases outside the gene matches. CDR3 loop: CASRSGGVPEAFF. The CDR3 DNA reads TGTGCCAGTAGATCAGGGGGAGTCCCTGAAGCTTTCTTT.

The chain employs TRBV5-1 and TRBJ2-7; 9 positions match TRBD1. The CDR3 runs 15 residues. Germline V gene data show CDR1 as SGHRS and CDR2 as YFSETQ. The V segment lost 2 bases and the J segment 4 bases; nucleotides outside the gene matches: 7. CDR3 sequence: CASSLSKDRGYEQYF. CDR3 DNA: TGCGCCAGCAGCTTAAGTAAGGACAGGGGATACGAGCAGTACTTC.

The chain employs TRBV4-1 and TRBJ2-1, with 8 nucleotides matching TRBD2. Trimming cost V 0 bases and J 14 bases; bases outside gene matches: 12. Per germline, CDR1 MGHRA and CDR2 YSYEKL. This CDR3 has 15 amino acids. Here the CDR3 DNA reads TGCGCCAGCAGCCAAGAGACGGGAGGGCCTAGTAGAAAGTTCTTC. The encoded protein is CASSQETGGPSRKFF.

DNA of the CDR3: TGTGCCAGCTCACAGGCCCTGACAGGAGGGGATGCTTTCTTT. Translating gives CASSQALTGGDAFF. The rearrangement uses TRBV18 and TRBJ1-1; D may be TRBD1 (6 bases). Germline V gene lookup returns CDR1 KGHSH and CDR2 LQKENI. The ends were cut back, 4 bases at V and 11 bases at J, with 20 bases in the middle. This CDR3 region has 14 residues. Full variable domain (missing parts from reference TRBV18 and TRBJ1-1): NAGVMQNPRHLVRRRGQEARLRCSPMKGHSHVYWYRQLPEEGLKFMVYLQKENIIDESGMPKERFSAEFPKEGPSILRIQQVVRGDSAAYFCASSQALTGGDAFFGQGTRLTVV.

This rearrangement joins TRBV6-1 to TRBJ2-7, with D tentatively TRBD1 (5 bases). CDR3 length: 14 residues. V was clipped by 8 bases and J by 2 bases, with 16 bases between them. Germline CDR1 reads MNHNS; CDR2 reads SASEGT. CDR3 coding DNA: TGTGCCAGCGTCGGAACAGGTGATACCTACGAGCAGTACTTC. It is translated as CASVGTGDTYEQYF.

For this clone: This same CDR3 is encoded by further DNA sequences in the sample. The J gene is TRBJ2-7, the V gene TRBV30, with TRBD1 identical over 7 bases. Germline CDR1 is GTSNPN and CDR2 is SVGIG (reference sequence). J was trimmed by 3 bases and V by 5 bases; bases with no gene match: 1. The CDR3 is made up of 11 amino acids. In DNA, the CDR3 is TGTGCCTGGGGGGACAGCTACGAGCAGTACTTC. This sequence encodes CAWGDSYEQYF. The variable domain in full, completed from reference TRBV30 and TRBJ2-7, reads SQTIHQWPATLVQPVGSPLSLECTVEGTSNPNLYWYRQAAGRGLQLLFYSVGIGQISSEVPQNLSASRPQDRQFILSSKKLLLSDSGFYLCAWGDSYEQYFGPGTRLTVT.

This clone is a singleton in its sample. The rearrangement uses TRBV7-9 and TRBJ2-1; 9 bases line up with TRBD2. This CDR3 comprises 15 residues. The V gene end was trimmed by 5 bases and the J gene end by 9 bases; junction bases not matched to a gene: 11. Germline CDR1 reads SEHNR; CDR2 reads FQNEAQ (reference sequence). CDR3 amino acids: CASSIPGLADAEQFF. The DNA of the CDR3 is TGTGCCAGCAGCATCCCGGGACTAGCTGACGCTGAGCAGTTCTTC.

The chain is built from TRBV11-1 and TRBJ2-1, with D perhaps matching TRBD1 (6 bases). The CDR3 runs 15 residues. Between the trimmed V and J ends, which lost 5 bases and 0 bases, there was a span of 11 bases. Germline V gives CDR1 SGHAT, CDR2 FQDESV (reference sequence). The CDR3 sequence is CASSLGGISYNEQFF. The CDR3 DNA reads TGTGCCAGCAGCCTAGGGGGTATCTCCTACAATGAGCAGTTCTTC.

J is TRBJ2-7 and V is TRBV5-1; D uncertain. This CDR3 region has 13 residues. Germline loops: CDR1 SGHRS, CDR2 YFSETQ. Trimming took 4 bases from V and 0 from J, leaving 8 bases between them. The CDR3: CASSPLSSYEQYF. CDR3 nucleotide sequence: TGCGCCAGCAGCCCCCTCAGCTCCTACGAGCAGTACTTC.

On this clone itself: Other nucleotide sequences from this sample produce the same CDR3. The CDR3 region has the DNA TGCGCCAGCAGCTTGGGCCCTCTCAATGAGCAGTTCTTC. Its protein product is CASSLGPLNEQFF. This chain links TRBV5-1 with TRBJ2-1, with D unclear. The germline V gene encodes CDR1 SGHRS and CDR2 YFSETQ. Trimming took off 0 bases at V and 6 bases at J, with 7 bases between the two ends. The CDR3 totals 13 residues.

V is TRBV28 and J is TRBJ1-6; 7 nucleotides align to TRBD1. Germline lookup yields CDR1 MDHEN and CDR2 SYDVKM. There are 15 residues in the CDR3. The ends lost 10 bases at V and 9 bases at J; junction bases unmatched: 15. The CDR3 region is CATTGAVGVGSPLHF. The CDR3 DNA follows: TGTGCCACCACAGGGGCGGTTGGTGTGGGTTCACCCCTCCACTTT.

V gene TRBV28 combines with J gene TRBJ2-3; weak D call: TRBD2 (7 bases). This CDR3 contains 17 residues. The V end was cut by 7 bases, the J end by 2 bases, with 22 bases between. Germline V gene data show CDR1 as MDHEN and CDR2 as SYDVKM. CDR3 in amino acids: CASIAPGRGPSTDTQYF. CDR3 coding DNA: TGTGCCAGCATAGCCCCGGGGCGGGGGCCCTCCACAGATACGCAGTATTTT.

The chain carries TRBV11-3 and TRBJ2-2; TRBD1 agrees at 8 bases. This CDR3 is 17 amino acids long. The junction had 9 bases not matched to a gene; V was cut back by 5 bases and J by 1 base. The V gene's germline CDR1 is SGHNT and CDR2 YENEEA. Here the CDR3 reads CASSPGRTGKNTGELFF. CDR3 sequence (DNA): TGTGCCAGCAGCCCCGGACGGACAGGGAAGAACACCGGGGAGCTGTTTTTT.

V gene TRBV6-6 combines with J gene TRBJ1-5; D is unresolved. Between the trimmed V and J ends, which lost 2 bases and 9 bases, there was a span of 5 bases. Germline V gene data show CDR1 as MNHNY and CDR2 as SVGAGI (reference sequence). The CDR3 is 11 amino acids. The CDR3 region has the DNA TGTGCCAGCAGTTACGATCCGCCCCAGCATTTT. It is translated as CASSYDPPQHF.

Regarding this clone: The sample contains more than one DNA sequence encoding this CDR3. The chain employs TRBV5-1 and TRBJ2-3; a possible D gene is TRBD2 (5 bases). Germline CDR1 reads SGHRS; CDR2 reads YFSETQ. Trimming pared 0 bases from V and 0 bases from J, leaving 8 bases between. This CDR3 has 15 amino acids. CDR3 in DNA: TGCGCCAGCAGCTTGGTGTCGGGAAGCACAGATACGCAGTATTTT. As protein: CASSLVSGSTDTQYF.

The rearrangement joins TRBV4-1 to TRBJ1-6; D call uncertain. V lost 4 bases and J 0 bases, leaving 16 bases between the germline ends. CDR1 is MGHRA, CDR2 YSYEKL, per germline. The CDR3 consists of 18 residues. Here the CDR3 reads CASSLTQVQSSYNSPLHF. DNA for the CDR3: TGCGCCAGCAGCCTAACCCAAGTACAGAGCTCCTATAATTCACCCCTCCACTTT.